This record covers a single T cell receptor (beta chain). Its antigen is unknown. The sample is drawn from a study of CD8 T cells in Susac syndrome. The CDR3 sequence is 15 residues long. V lost 6 bases, J lost 5 bases, and 7 bases stayed unmatched. Germline V lookup: CDR1 SEHNR, CDR2 FQNEAQ (reference sequence). Reverse transcription of about 0.45 to 1 ug RNA was carried out with random hexamers. Each CDR3 protein is one row after TCRdb ran MiXCR on the immunoSEQ multiplex PCR reads. The table lists around 300,000 distinct CDR3 sequences, roughly 85% of them singletons. The authors carried out high-throughput sequencing of TCR beta. They applied it to CD8+ and CD4+ T cells obtained from blood. The multiple sclerosis controls were treatment-naive patients with relapsing-remitting disease that was stable or active. While CD8+ and CD4+ T cells were isolated negatively, TEMRA cells were enriched by FACS.

Study-level points and caveats: The authors acknowledged that their TCR sequencing and HLA analysis involved a relatively small number of individuals.

The TCR was taken from a human donor with multiple sclerosis. Sequencing used CD8+ T cells from PBMCs. This chain links TRBV7-9 with TRBJ2-1; 10 bases fit TRBD2. The CDR3 sequence: CASRPGLASNNEQFF. DNA of the CDR3: TGTGCCAGCAGACCGGGACTAGCGAGCAACAATGAGCAGTTCTTC.